What follows are 22 T cell receptor beta chains derived from one specimen sequenced in a study of cytomegalovirus exposure and HLA in healthy donors. Vbeta (60) and Jbeta (13) primers were used in the PCR. Method: immunoSEQ multiplex PCR; TCRdb's copy keeps in-frame clones and lacks some. The sample table sets out about 200,000 clones. Sequenced sample: PBMCs. These receptors originate from a boy younger than 18 in good health and CMV-seronegative.

CDR3 DNA sequence: TGTGCCAGCACGAGCTCCTATAATTCACCCCTCCACTTT. It encodes CASTSSYNSPLHF. This chain uses TRBV2 with TRBJ1-6, with D hard to call. The germline V and J ends were trimmed by 7 bases and 0 bases, with 4 bases remaining between them. Germline CDR1 is SNHLY and CDR2 is FYNNEI. CDR3 length equals 13 residues.

V and J are TRBV5-6 and TRBJ2-3; D is possibly TRBD1 (5 bases). Per the germline V gene, CDR1 is SGHDT and CDR2 is YYEEEE. The ends were cut back, 0 bases at V and 2 bases at J, with 7 bases in the middle. This CDR3 has 14 residues. The CDR3 here is CASSLDRNTDTQYF. In nucleotides, the CDR3 is TGTGCCAGCAGCTTGGACAGGAACACAGATACGCAGTATTTT.

This chain connects TRBV5-1 to TRBJ2-1; the D gene is possibly TRBD2 (6 bases). Germline V CDR1 and CDR2: SGHRS, YFSETQ. The CDR3 extends over 17 amino acids. V gave up 4 bases and J gave up 0 bases, with 17 bases separating them. DNA for the CDR3: TGCGCCAGCAGCGCCTCTCCTCCCGGGGGCTCCTACAATGAGCAGTTCTTC. It codes for CASSASPPGGSYNEQFF.

The chain joins TRBV7-9 to TRBJ2-2; the D gene is possibly TRBD1 (5 bases). The CDR3 sequence is 16 residues long. Germline V gives CDR1 SEHNR, CDR2 FQNEAQ (reference sequence). Trimming removed 5 bases from V and 2 bases from J, with 15 bases in between. The CDR3 sequence: CASSVTGLINTGELFF. The CDR3 DNA is TGTGCCAGCAGCGTAACAGGCCTAATCAACACCGGGGAGCTGTTTTTT.

This rearrangement joins TRBV7-9 to TRBJ1-3; D uncertain. The germline gives CDR1 SEHNR, CDR2 FQNEAQ (reference sequence). CDR3 length: 15 amino acids. V was trimmed by 5 bases and J by 0 bases, leaving 11 bases between them. CDR3 nucleotides: TGTGCCAGCAGCCCCCCCCGCTACTCTGGAAACACCATATATTTT. The encoded protein is CASSPPRYSGNTIYF. Based on the CDR3 plus reference TRBV7-9 and TRBJ1-3, the full variable domain is DTGVSQNPRHKITKRGQNVTFRCDPISEHNRLYWYRQTLGQGPEFLTYFQNEAQLEKSRLLSDRFSAERPKGSFSTLEIQRTEQGDSAMYLCASSPPRYSGNTIYFGEGSWLTVV.

V usage is TRBV5-1 and J usage is TRBJ2-2, with 10 bases that match TRBD1. The ends lost 3 bases at V and 7 bases at J; junction bases unmatched: 6. Germline loops: CDR1 SGHRS, CDR2 YFSETQ. CDR3 length: 15 residues. The chain's CDR3 is CASSSPGQGFGELFF. CDR3 nucleotides: TGCGCCAGCAGCTCCCCGGGACAGGGGTTCGGGGAGCTGTTTTTT.

The V and J genes are TRBV27 and TRBJ2-7; 8 bases align to TRBD1. J was trimmed by 5 bases and V by 6 bases; bases with no gene match: 9. Germline V gene sequence: CDR1 MNHEY, CDR2 SMNVEV (reference sequence). This CDR3 spans 14 amino acids. The CDR3: CASSYQGTGDEQYF. DNA of the CDR3: TGTGCCAGCAGCTACCAGGGGACAGGAGACGAGCAGTACTTC.

CDR3 in amino acids: CASSIPSGGRTYNEQFF. The CDR3 coding sequence is TGTGCCAGTAGTATTCCGTCGGGAGGGAGGACCTACAATGAGCAGTTCTTC. The gene calls are TRBV19 and TRBJ2-1; 8 bases align to TRBD2. The trim removed 3 bases at V and 2 bases at J, leaving 9 bases unmatched. Per the germline V gene, CDR1 is LNHDA and CDR2 is SQIVND (reference sequence). The CDR3 spans 17 residues.

V gene TRBV30 combines with J gene TRBJ1-2, with 7 nucleotides matching TRBD1. CDR3 length: 13 residues. CDR1 and CDR2 (germline): GTSNPN, SVGIG (reference sequence). The junction had 4 bases not matched to a gene; V was cut back by 5 bases and J by 1 base. Written as DNA, the CDR3 is TGTGCCTGGGGGGGACAGTTTAACTATGGCTACACCTTC. This gives the protein CAWGGQFNYGYTF.

The chain uses TRBV5-6 and TRBJ1-4; 8 bases fit TRBD1. The CDR3 has 15 residues. Germline V gene lookup returns CDR1 SGHDT and CDR2 YYEEEE. J gave up 8 bases and V 3 bases, and 9 bases lay outside the gene matches. DNA for the CDR3: TGTGCCAGCAGCTCCGGGACAGGCCCTGGGGAAAAACTGTTTTTT. This encodes CASSSGTGPGEKLFF.

The CDR3 region has the DNA TGTGCCATCAGTGAGTCGACAGGGTTTGAGGCCCAGCATTTT. It encodes CAISESTGFEAQHF. The V gene is TRBV10-3, the J gene TRBJ1-5; 7 nucleotides agree with TRBD1. Germline values: CDR1 ENHRY, CDR2 SYGVKD. This CDR3 spans 14 amino acids. Trimming cost V 0 bases and J 11 bases; bases outside gene matches: 7.

The V and J genes are TRBV5-6 and TRBJ1-2; D gene ambiguous. From germline, CDR1 is SGHDT and CDR2 YYEEEE. V was cut by 0 bases and J by 5 bases, with 11 bases left in between. CDR3 length: 14 residues. CDR3: CASSLGGLLYGYTF. CDR3 sequence (DNA): TGTGCCAGCAGCTTGGGCGGTCTCCTTTATGGCTACACCTTC.

The chain joins TRBV9 to TRBJ1-1; 10 bases are a match to TRBD1. This CDR3 comprises 15 residues. Germline CDR1 reads SGDLS; CDR2 reads YYNGEE. With V trimmed by 2 bases and J by 0 bases, 1 base remained unmatched. This CDR3 is CASSVDRGVNTEAFF. CDR3 nucleotides: TGTGCCAGCAGCGTGGACAGGGGGGTGAACACTGAAGCTTTCTTT.

V and J are TRBV30 and TRBJ1-1; 7 bases are shared with TRBD1. This CDR3 has 14 amino acids. Trimming cost V 0 bases and J 6 bases; bases outside gene matches: 7. Germline CDR1 GTSNPN, CDR2 SVGIG (reference sequence). The CDR3 DNA reads as TGTGCCTGGAGTGTACGCAGGGGGAGCTCTGAAGCTTTCTTT. This encodes CAWSVRRGSSEAFF.

V is TRBV19 and J is TRBJ1-4; TRBD1 aligns across 10 bases. Germline V CDR1 and CDR2: LNHDA, SQIVND (reference sequence). This CDR3 has 12 amino acids. V shed 10 bases, J shed 5 bases, and the junction held 1 base outside the gene matches. The CDR3 region has the DNA TGTGCCACGGGACAGGGGAATGAAAAACTGTTTTTT. Protein product: CATGQGNEKLFF.

This chain joins TRBV6-5 and TRBJ1-1; 7 bases are shared with TRBD1. J was trimmed by 7 bases and V by 7 bases; bases with no gene match: 12. This CDR3 region has 14 residues. The germline V gene encodes CDR1 MNHEY and CDR2 SVGAGI. The CDR3 sequence is CASNTQGWESEAFF. In DNA, the CDR3 is TGTGCCAGCAACACACAGGGGTGGGAGAGTGAAGCTTTCTTT.

The V call is TRBV9, the J call TRBJ2-3; 7 bases are a match to TRBD2. Germline assignment: CDR1 SGDLS and CDR2 YYNGEE. The V gene end was trimmed by 2 bases and the J gene end by 0 bases; junction bases not matched to a gene: 3. This CDR3 has 15 amino acids. The CDR3, as DNA: TGTGCCAGCAGCGTCGGGAGGCCTAGCACAGATACGCAGTATTTT. This codes for CASSVGRPSTDTQYF.

This chain uses TRBV5-6 with TRBJ2-7; 9 bases fit TRBD1. This CDR3 region has 13 residues. Germline trimming cut 3 bases from V and 3 bases from J; bases unmatched to any gene: 1. Germline-derived CDR1 and CDR2 are SGHDT and YYEEEE. The CDR3 loop is CASSWTGVYEQYF. The CDR3 DNA sequence: TGTGCCAGCAGCTGGACAGGGGTCTACGAGCAGTACTTC.

About this clone: One end of the junction varies from germline; a read error may be responsible. The chain recombines TRBV15 with TRBJ1-5; the D gene is possibly TRBD1 (6 bases). CDR3 length: 15 amino acids. The germline CDR1 and CDR2 sequences are LNHNV and YYDKDF (reference sequence). The CDR3 here is CATSRGGRGRPVLDF. The CDR3 DNA reads as TGTGCCACCAGCAGAGGAGGCAGGGGCCGGCCGGTTCTGGATTTT.

The rearrangement uses TRBV10-3 and TRBJ2-7; 8 bases align to TRBD1. The junction had 9 bases not matched to a gene; V was cut back by 4 bases and J by 4 bases. Germline CDR1 ENHRY, CDR2 SYGVKD. This CDR3 spans 15 amino acids. As DNA, the CDR3 is TGTGCCATCAGTGCAAAAGGACAGGGCGCTTACGAGCAGTACTTC. It translates to CAISAKGQGAYEQYF.

The chain couples TRBV6-1 to TRBJ1-1; D unresolved. Germline V gives CDR1 MNHNS, CDR2 SASEGT. Trimming pared 6 bases from V and 4 bases from J, leaving 9 bases between. The CDR3 is 12 residues long. DNA for the CDR3: TGTGCCAGCAGCGAGGTGAGCACTGAAGCTTTCTTT. This sequence encodes CASSEVSTEAFF.

This sequence joins TRBV4-3 and TRBJ2-2, with a tentative D call TRBD1 (5 bases). The germline V gene encodes CDR1 LGHNA and CDR2 YSLEER. The CDR3 contains 16 residues. V lost 0 bases and J lost 6, with 14 bases in between. The CDR3 loop reads CASSQDLTRVAGELFF. CDR3 nucleotides: TGCGCCAGCAGCCAAGATTTAACCAGGGTTGCCGGGGAGCTGTTTTTT.